This TCR beta chain emerged from a study of identical twins. A single record per CDR3 protein comes from TCRdb applying MiXCR to the 5' RACE reads. Among roughly 720,000 distinct CDR3 sequences listed, about 18% were seen once. Trimming took off 9 bases at V and 6 bases at J, with 15 bases between the two ends. Germline V CDR1 and CDR2: LGHDT, YNNKEL (reference sequence). There are 12 residues in the CDR3. These data were also reused for a study on T cells expressing NK-cell markers.

The sequencing sample was made of PBMCs. The rearrangement uses TRBV3-1 and TRBJ2-7; D gene ambiguous. This receptor was obtained from a woman aged 18-29 years in good health. The CDR3 loop is CARAGIRGEQYF. CDR3 coding DNA: TGTGCCAGGGCTGGGATACGAGGCGAGCAGTACTTC.